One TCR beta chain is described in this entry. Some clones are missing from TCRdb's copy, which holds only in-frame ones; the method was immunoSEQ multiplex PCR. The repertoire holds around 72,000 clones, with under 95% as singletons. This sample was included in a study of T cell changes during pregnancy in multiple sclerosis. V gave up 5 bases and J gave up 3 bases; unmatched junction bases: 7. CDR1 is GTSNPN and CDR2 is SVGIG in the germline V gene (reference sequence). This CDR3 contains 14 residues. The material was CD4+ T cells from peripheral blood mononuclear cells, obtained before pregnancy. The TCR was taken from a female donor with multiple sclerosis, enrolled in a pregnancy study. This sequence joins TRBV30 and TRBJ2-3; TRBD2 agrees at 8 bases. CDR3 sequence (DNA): TGTGCCTGGGTTAAAAGCGGGAGTACAGATACGCAGTATTTT. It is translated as CAWVKSGSTDTQYF.